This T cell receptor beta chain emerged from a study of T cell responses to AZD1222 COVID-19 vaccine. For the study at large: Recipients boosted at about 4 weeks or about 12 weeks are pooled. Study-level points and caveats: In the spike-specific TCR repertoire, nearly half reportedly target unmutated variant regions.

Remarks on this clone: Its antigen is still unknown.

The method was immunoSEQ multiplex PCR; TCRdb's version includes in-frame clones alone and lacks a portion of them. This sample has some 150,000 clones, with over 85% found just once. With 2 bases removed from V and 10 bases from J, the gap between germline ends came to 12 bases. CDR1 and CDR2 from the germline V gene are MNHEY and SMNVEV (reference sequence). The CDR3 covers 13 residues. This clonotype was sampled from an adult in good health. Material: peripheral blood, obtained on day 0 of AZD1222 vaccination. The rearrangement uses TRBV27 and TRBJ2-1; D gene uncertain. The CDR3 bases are TGTGCCAGCAGTTTAAGAGGATGGCAGGAGCAGTTCTTC. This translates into CASSLRGWQEQFF.